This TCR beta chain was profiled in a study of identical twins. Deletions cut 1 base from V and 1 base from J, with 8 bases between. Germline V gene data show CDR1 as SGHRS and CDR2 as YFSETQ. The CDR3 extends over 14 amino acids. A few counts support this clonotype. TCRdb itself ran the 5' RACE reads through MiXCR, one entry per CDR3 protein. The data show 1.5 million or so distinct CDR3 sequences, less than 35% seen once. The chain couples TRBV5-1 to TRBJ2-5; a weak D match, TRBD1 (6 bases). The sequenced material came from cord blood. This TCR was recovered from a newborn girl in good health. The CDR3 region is CASSLWDTQETQYF. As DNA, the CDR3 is TGCGCCAGCAGCTTGTGGGACACCCAAGAGACCCAGTACTTC.